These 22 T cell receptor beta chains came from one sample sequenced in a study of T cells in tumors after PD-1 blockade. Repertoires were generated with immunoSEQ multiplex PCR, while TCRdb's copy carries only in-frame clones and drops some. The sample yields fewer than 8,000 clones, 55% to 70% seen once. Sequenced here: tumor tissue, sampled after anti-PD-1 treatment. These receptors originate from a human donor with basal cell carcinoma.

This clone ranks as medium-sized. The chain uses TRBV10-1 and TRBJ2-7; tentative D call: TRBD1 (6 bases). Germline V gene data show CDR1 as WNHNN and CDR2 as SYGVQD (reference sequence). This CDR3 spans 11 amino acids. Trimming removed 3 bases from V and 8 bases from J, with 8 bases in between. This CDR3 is CASSDGTQQYF. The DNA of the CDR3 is TGCGCCAGCAGTGACGGGACACAGCAGTACTTC.

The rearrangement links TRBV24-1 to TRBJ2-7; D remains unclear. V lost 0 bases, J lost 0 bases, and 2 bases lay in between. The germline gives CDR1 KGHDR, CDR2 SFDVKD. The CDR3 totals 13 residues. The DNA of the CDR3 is TGTGCCACCAGTGATTTGGACTCCTACGAGCAGTACTTC. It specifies CATSDLDSYEQYF.

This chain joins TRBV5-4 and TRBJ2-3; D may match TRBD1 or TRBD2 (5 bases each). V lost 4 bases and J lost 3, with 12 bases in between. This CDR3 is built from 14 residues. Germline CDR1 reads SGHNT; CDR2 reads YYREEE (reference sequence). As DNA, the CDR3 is TGTGCCAGCAGCCCTCCGGGACCAACAGATACGCAGTATTTT. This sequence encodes CASSPPGPTDTQYF.

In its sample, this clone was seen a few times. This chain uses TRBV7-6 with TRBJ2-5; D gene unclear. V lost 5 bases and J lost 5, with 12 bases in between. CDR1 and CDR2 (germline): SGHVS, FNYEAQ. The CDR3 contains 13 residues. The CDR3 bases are TGTGCCAGCAGCCTGGGCCTGGGGGAGACCCAGTACTTC. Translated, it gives CASSLGLGETQYF. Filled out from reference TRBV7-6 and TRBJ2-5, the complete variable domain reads GAGVSQSPRYKVTKRGQDVALRCDPISGHVSLYWYRQALGQGPEFLTYFNYEAQQDKSGLPNDRFSAERPEGSISTLTIQRTEQRDSAMYRCASSLGLGETQYFGPGTRLLVL.

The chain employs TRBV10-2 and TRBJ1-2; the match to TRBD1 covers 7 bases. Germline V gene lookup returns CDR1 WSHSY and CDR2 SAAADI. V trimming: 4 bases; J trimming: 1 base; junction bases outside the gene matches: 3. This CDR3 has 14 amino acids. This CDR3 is CASSGTGDNYGYTF. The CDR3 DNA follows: TGCGCCAGCAGTGGGACAGGCGATAACTATGGCTACACCTTC.

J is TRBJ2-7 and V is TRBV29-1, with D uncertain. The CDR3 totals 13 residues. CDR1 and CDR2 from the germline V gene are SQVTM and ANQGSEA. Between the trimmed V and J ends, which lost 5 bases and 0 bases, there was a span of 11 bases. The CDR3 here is CSVHLRSSYEQYF. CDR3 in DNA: TGCAGCGTTCACCTGCGGAGCTCCTACGAGCAGTACTTC.

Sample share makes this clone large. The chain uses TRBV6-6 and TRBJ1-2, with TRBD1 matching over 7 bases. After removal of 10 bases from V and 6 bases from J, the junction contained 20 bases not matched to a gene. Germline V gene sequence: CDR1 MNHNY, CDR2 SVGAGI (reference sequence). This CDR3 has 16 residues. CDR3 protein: CATSPIETGRVDGYTF. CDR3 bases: TGTGCCACCAGCCCTATTGAGACAGGGAGGGTTGATGGCTACACCTTC.

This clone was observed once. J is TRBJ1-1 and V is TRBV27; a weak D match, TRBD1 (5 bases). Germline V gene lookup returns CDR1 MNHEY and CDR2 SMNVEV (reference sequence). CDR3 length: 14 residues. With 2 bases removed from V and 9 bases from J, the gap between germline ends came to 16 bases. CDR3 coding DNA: TGTGCCAGCAGTTTAGGGGCAGATTCCCGTCAAGCTTTCTTT. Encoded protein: CASSLGADSRQAFF.

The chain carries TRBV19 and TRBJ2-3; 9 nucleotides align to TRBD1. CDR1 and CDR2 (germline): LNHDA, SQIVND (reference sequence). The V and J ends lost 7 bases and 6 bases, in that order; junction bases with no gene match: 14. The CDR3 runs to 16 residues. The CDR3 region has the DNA TGTGCCAGTATCGGGGAATCAGGGACAGGGTCCGATACGCAGTATTTT. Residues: CASIGESGTGSDTQYF. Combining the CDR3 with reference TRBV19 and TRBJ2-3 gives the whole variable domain DGGITQSPKYLFRKEGQNVTLSCEQNLNHDAMYWYRQDPGQGLRLIYYSQIVNDFQKGDIAEGYSVSREKKESFPLTVTSAQKNPTAFYLCASIGESGTGSDTQYFGPGTRLTVL.

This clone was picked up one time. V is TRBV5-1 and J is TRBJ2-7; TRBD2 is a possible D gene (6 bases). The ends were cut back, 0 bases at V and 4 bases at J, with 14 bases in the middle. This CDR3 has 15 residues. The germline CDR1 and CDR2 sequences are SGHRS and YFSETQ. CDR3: CASSLGRDGIYEQYF. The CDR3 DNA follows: TGCGCCAGCAGCTTGGGGAGGGACGGAATTTACGAGCAGTACTTC.

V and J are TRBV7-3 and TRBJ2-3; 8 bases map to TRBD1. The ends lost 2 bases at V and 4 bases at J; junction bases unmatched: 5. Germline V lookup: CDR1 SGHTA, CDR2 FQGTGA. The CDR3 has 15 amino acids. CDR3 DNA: TGTGCCAGCAGCTTACGAGGACAGGGCGCAGATACGCAGTATTTT. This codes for CASSLRGQGADTQYF.

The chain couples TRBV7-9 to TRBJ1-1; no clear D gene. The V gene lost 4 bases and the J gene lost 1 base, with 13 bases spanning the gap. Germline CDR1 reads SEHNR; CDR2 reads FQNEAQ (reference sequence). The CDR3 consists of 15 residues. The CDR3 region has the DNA TGTGCCAGCAGCTCAGATTGGGCCCAGAACACTGAAGCTTTCTTT. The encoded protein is CASSSDWAQNTEAFF.

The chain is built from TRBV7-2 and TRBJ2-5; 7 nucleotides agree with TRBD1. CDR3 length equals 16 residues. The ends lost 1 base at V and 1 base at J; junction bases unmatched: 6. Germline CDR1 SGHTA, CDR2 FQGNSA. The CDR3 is CASSLGTGGGQETQYF. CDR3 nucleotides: TGTGCCAGCAGCTTAGGGACAGGTGGCGGCCAAGAGACCCAGTACTTC.

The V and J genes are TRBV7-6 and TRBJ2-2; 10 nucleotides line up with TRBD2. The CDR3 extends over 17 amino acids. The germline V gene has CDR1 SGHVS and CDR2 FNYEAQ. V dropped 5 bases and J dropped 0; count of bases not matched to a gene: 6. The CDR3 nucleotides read TGTGCCAGCAGCCCTACTAGCGGGGCTTCGAACACCGGGGAGCTGTTTTTT. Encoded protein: CASSPTSGASNTGELFF.

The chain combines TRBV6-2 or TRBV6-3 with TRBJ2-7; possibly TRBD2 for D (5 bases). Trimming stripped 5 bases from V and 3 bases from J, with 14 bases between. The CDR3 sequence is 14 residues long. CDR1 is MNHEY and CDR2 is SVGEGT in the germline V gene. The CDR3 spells CASSAPGYNYEQYF. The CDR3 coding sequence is TGTGCCAGCAGTGCACCGGGATACAACTACGAGCAGTACTTC.

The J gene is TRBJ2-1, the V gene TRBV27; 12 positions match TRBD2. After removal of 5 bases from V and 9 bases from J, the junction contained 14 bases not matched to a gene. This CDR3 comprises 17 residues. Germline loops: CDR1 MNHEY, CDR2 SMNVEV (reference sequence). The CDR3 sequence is CASSPTELAGGIAEQFF. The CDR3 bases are TGTGCCAGCAGTCCCACCGAACTAGCGGGAGGAATTGCTGAGCAGTTCTTC.

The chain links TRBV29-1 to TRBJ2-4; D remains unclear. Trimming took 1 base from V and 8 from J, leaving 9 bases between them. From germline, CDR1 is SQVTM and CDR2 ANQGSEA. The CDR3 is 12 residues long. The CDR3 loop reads CSVEGQLDIQYF. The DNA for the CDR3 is TGCAGCGTTGAAGGGCAGTTGGACATTCAGTACTTC.

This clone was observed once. In nucleotides, the CDR3 is TGCGCCAGCAGCCCTCACGGACCGATCCTCAATCAGCCCCAGCATTTT. It is translated as CASSPHGPILNQPQHF. V and J are TRBV4-1 and TRBJ1-5, with D unresolved. Trimming left V 4 bases short and J 3 bases short, with 16 bases between. There are 16 residues in the CDR3. Germline V gene data show CDR1 as MGHRA and CDR2 as YSYEKL.

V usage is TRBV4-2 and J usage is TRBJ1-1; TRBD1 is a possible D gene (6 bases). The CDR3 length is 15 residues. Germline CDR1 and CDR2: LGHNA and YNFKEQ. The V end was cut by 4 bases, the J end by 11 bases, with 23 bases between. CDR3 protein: CASSPNFGTPSGAFF. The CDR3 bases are TGTGCCAGCAGCCCAAACTTCGGGACACCGAGTGGGGCTTTCTTT.

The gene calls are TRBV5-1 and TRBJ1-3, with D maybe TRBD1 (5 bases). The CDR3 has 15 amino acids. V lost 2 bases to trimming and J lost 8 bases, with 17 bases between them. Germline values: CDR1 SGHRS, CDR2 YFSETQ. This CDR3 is CASSFGGDLVDTIYF. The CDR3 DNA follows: TGCGCCAGCAGCTTTGGTGGGGACCTGGTGGACACCATATATTTT.

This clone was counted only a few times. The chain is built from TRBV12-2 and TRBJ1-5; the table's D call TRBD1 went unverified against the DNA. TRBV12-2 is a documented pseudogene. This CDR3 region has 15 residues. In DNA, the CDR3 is TGTGCAAGTCGCTTAGGGACAGGGAACAATCAGCCCCAGCATTTT. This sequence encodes CASRLGTGNNQPQHF.

The CDR3 nucleotides read TGTGCCAGCAGCCCAAGGACAGGGCGCTACGAGCAGTACTTC. It codes for CASSPRTGRYEQYF. The rearrangement joins TRBV7-2 to TRBJ2-7; TRBD1 aligns across 8 bases. J was trimmed by 3 bases and V by 5 bases; bases with no gene match: 6. Germline V gives CDR1 SGHTA, CDR2 FQGNSA. The CDR3 spans 14 residues.